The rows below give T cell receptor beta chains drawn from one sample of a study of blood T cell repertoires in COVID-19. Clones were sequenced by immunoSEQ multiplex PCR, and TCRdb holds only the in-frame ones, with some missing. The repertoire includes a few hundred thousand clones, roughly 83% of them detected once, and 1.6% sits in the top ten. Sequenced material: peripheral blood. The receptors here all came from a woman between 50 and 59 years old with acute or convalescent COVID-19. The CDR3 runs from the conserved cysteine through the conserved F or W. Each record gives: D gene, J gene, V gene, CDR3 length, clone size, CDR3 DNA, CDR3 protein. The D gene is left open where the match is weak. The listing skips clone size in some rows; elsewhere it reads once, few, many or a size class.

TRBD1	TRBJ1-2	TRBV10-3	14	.	TGTGCCATCAGTTCTCAGACAGGGAACTATGGCTACACCTTC	CAISSQTGNYGYTF
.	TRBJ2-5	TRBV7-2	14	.	TGTGCCAGCAGCTTAGGATCCAGGCAAGAGACCCAGTACTTC	CASSLGSRQETQYF
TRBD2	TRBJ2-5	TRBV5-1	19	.	TGCGCCAGCAGCCATTTTCCCACCGTGACTAGCGGGAGGGGGGAGACCCAGTACTTC	CASSHFPTVTSGRGETQYF
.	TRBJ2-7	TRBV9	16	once	TGTGCCAGCAGCGGAGGAACAGGGAAGGAATCCTACGAGCAGTACTTC	CASSGGTGKESYEQYF
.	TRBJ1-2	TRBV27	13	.	TGTGCCAGCAGTTTATCGCCGGGACACGGCTACACCTTC	CASSLSPGHGYTF
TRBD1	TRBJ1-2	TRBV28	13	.	TGTGCCAGCAACCCACAGGGGCACTATGGCTACACCTTC	CASNPQGHYGYTF
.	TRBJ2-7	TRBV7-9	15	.	TGTGCCAGCAGCTTAGGGCTCAGGGGCTGGGACGAGCAGTACTTC	CASSLGLRGWDEQYF
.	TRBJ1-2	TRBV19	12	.	TGTGCCAGCCGACAGTCTAACTATGGCTACACCTTC	CASRQSNYGYTF
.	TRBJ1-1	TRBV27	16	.	TGTGCCAGCAGTTTGTCGTTGGGGGCTATGAACACTGAAGCTTTCTTT	CASSLSLGAMNTEAFF
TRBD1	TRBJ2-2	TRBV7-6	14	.	TGTGCCAGCAGCTCCGGGACAGGGACCGGGGAGCTGTTTTTT	CASSSGTGTGELFF
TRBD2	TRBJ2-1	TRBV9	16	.	TGTGCCAGCAGCCTCGGACTAGCGGGCAACTACAATGAGCAGTTCTTC	CASSLGLAGNYNEQFF
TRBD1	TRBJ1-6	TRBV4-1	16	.	TGCGCCAGCAGCCAAGATTGGACAGGGAAACAATCACCCCTCCACTTT	CASSQDWTGKQSPLHF
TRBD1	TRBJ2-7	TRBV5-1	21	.	TGCGCCAGCAGCTTAAGAATATGCGGGACAGGGAGCGGTCCAGGCTCGTGCGAGCAGTACTTC	CASSLRICGTGSGPGSCEQYF
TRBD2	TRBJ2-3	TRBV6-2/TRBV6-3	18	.	TGTGCCAGCAGTTACTCGGGACTAGCGGGAGGGAGCACAGATACGCAGTATTTT	CASSYSGLAGGSTDTQYF
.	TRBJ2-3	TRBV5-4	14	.	TGTGCCAGCAGCCCGCGCCTAGGCACAGATACGCAGTATTTT	CASSPRLGTDTQYF
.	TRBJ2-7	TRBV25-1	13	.	TGTGCCAGCAGTGCCGTCGCGGGGTACGAGCAGTACTTC	CASSAVAGYEQYF
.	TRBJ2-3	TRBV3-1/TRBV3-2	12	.	TGTGCCAGCAGCCTCCACACAGATACGCAGTATTTT	CASSLHTDTQYF
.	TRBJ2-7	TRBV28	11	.	TGTGCCAGCAGCCAGGGCTACGAGCAGTACTTC	CASSQGYEQYF
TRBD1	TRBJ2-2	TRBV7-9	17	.	TGTGCCAGCAGCTTTAGACCGGGACAGGGATTAGCCGGGGAGCTGTTTTTT	CASSFRPGQGLAGELFF
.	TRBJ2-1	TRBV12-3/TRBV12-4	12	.	TGTGCCAGCAGTTTAGGCCCGGTCGGGCAGTTCTTC	CASSLGPVGQFF